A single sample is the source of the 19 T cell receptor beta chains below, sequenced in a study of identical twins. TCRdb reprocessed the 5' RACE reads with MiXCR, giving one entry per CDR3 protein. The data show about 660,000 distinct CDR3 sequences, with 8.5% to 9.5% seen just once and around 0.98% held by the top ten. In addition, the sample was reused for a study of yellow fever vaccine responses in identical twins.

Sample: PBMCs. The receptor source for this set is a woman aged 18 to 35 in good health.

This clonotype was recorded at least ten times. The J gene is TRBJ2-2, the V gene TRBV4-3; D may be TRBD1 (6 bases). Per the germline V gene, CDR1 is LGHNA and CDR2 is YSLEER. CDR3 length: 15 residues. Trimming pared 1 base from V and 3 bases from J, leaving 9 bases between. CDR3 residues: CASSQGGQHTGELFF. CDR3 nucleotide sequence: TGCGCCAGCAGCCAAGGGGGGCAGCACACCGGGGAGCTGTTTTTT.

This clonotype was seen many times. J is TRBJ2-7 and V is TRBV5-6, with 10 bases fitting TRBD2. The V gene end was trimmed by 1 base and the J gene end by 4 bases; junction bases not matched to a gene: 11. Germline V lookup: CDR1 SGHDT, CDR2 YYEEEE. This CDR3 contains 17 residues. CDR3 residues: CASSLQRGGLFGYEQYF. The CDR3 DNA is TGTGCCAGCAGCTTGCAGCGGGGGGGCCTTTTCGGATACGAGCAGTACTTC.

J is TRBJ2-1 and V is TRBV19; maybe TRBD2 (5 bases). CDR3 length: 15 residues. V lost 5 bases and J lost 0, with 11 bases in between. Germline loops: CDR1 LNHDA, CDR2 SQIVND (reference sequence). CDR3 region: CASSHRGHSYNEQFF. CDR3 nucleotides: TGTGCCAGTAGTCATCGGGGTCACTCCTACAATGAGCAGTTCTTC.

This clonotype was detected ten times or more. CDR3 bases: TGTGCCAGCAGCTTATCGGGGGGAGTGACCCAGTACTTC. It specifies CASSLSGGVTQYF. This chain links TRBV7-9 with TRBJ2-5; 7 bases are a match to TRBD2. Germline V lookup: CDR1 SEHNR, CDR2 FQNEAQ (reference sequence). Losses at the gene ends were 2 bases for V and 7 bases for J; bases not matched to a gene: 4. This CDR3 spans 13 amino acids.

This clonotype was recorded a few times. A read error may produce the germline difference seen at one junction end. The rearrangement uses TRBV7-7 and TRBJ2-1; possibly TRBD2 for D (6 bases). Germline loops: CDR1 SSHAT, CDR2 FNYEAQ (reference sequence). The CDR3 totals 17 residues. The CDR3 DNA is TGTGCTAGCAGCTTCGTAAAAGCGGGTTTTGTTATAGATGAGCAGTTCTTC. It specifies CASSFVKAGFVIDEQFF.

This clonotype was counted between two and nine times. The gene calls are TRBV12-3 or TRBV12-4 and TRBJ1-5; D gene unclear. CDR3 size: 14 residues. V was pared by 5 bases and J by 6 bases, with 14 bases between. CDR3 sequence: CASSESSLGQPQHF. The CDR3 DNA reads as TGTGCCAGCAGTGAATCCTCTTTAGGTCAGCCCCAGCATTTT.

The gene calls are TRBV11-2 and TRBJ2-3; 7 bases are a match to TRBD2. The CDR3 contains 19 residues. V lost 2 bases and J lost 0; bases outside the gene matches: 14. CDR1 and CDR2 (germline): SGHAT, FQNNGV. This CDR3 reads CASSLTFPGGGKSTDTQYF. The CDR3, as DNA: TGTGCCAGCAGCTTAACATTTCCCGGCGGGGGAAAGAGCACAGATACGCAGTATTTT.

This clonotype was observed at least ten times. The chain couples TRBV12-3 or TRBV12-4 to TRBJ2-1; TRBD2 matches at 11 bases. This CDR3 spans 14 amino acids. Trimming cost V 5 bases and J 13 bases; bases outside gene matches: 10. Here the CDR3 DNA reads TGTGCCAGCAGTCCTCAAGGGACTAGCGGCGGACAGTTCTTC. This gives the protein CASSPQGTSGGQFF.

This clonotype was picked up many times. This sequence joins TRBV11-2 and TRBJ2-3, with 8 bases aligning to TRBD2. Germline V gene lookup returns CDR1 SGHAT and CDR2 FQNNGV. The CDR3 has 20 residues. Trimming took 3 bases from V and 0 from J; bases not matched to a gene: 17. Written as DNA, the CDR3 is TGTGCCAGCAGCTTCCGCTCGAATGTAAGGGGCGGGGGGAGCACAGATACGCAGTATTTT. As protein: CASSFRSNVRGGGSTDTQYF.

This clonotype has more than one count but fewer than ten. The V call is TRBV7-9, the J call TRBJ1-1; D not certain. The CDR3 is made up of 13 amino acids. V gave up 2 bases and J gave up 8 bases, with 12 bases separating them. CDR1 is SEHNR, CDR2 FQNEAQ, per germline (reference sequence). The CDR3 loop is CASSLLTNHEAFF. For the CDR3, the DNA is TGTGCCAGCAGCTTATTAACGAACCACGAAGCTTTCTTT.

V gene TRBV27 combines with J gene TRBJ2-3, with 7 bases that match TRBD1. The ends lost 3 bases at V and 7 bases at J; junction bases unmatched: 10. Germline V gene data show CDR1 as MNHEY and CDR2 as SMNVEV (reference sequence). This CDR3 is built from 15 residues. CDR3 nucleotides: TGTGCCAGCAGTTTCCGGGACAGACCATCTAATACGCAGTATTTT. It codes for CASSFRDRPSNTQYF.

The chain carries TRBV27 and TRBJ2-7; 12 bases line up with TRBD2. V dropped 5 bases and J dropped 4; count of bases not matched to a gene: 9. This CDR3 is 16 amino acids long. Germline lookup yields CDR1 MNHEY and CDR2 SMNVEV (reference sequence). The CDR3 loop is CASSKSGLAGLYEQYF. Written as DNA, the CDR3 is TGTGCCAGCAGTAAAAGCGGACTAGCGGGACTATACGAGCAGTACTTC.

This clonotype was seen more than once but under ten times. CDR3 sequence: CSDRDRRLNYGYTF. In nucleotides, the CDR3 is TGCAGCGACCGGGACAGGCGTCTTAACTATGGCTACACCTTC. The rearrangement uses TRBV29-1 and TRBJ1-2, with 8 nucleotides matching TRBD1. Trimming removed 7 bases from V and 1 base from J; junction bases left unmatched: 8. Germline CDR1 and CDR2: SQVTM and ANQGSEA. The CDR3 has 14 amino acids. Full variable domain (outside the CDR3, taken from reference TRBV29-1 and TRBJ1-2): SAVISQKPSRDICQRGTSLTIQCQVDSQVTMMFWYRQQPGQSLTLIATANQGSEATYESGFVIDKFPISRPNLTFSTLTVSNMSPEDSSIYLCSDRDRRLNYGYTFGSGTRLTVV.

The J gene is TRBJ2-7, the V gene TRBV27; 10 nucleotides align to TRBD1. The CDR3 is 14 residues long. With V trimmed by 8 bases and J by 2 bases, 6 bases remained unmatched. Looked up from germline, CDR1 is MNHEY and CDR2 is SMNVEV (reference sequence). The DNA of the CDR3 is TGTGCCAGCCAAAAAGGACAGGGGGCCTACGAGCAGTACTTC. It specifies CASQKGQGAYEQYF.

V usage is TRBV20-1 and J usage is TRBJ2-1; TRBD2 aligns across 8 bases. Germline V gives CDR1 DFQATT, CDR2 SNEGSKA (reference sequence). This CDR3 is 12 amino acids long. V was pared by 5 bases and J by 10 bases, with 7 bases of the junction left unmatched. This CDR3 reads CSALGGRQEQFF. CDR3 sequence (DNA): TGCAGTGCTCTGGGCGGGAGGCAGGAGCAGTTCTTC.

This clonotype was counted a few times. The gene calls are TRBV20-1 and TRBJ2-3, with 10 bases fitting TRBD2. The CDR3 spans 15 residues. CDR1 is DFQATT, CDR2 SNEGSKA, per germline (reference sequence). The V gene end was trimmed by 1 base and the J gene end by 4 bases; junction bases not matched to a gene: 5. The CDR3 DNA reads TGCAGTGCTAGAGTCCTAAGCGGGAGGGCAGATACGCAGTATTTT. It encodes CSARVLSGRADTQYF.

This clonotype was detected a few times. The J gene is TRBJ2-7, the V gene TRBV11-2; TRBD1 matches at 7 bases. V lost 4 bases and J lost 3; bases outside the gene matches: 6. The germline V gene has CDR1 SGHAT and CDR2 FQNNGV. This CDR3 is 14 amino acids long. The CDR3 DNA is TGTGCCAGCAGCTATACAGGGGCGGGCTACGAGCAGTACTTC. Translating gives CASSYTGAGYEQYF. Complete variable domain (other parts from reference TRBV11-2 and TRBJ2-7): EAGVAQSPRYKIIEKRQSVAFWCNPISGHATLYWYQQILGQGPKLLIQFQNNGVVDDSQLPKDRFSAERLKGVDSTLKIQPAKLEDSAVYLCASSYTGAGYEQYFGPGTRLTVT.

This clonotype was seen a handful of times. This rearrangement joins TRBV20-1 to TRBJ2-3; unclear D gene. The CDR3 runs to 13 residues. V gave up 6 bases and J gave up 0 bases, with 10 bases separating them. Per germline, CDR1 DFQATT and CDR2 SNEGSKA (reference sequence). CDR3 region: CSAPHLSTDTQYF. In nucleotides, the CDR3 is TGCAGTGCCCCCCACCTTAGCACAGATACGCAGTATTTT.

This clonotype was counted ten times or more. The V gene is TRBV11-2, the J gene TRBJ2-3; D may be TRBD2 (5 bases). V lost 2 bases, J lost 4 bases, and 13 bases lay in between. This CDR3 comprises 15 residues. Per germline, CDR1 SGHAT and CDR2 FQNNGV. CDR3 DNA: TGTGCCAGCAGCTTATCCCCGGGGTCTTCAGATACGCAGTATTTT. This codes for CASSLSPGSSDTQYF. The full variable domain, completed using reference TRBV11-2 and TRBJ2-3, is EAGVAQSPRYKIIEKRQSVAFWCNPISGHATLYWYQQILGQGPKLLIQFQNNGVVDDSQLPKDRFSAERLKGVDSTLKIQPAKLEDSAVYLCASSLSPGSSDTQYFGPGTRLTVL.